Presented here are 9 T cell receptor beta chains from one specimen sequenced in a study of cytomegalovirus exposure and HLA in healthy donors. PCR used 60 Vbeta primers and 13 Jbeta primers. Sequencing used immunoSEQ multiplex PCR; TCRdb keeps in-frame clones, though not all of them. The sample carries 75,000 to 100,000 clones, around 77% recorded once. The sample consisted of PBMCs. The receptors derive from a man aged 30 to 39 in good health and CMV-seronegative.

This clone turned up a few times. The V and J genes are TRBV9 and TRBJ2-1; D unclear. Deletions cut 0 bases from V and 0 bases from J, with 7 bases between. CDR1 and CDR2 (germline): SGDLS, YYNGEE. CDR3 length equals 15 residues. DNA for the CDR3: TGTGCCAGCAGCGTAGCTGACACCTCCTACAATGAGCAGTTCTTC. Translated: CASSVADTSYNEQFF.

The V call is TRBV18, the J call TRBJ1-1; no firm D call. V shed 4 bases and J shed 1 base, with 13 bases lying between them. CDR1 and CDR2 (germline): KGHSH, LQKENI. CDR3 length equals 15 residues. The CDR3, as DNA: TGTGCCAGCTCACTTCTGCGGGTGGAGAACACTGAAGCTTTCTTT. It is translated as CASSLLRVENTEAFF. Based on the CDR3 plus reference TRBV18 and TRBJ1-1, the full variable domain is NAGVMQNPRHLVRRRGQEARLRCSPMKGHSHVYWYRQLPEEGLKFMVYLQKENIIDESGMPKERFSAEFPKEGPSILRIQQVVRGDSAAYFCASSLLRVENTEAFFGQGTRLTVV.

This clone has more than one count but fewer than ten. The gene calls are TRBV6-6 and TRBJ1-5, with a possible D match to TRBD1 (5 bases). The CDR3 is 11 amino acids. Germline CDR1 MNHNY, CDR2 SVGAGI (reference sequence). With 6 bases removed from V and 9 bases from J, the gap between germline ends came to 9 bases. The CDR3 region is CASRNQGPQHF. CDR3 nucleotide sequence: TGTGCCAGCAGGAACCAGGGGCCCCAGCATTTT.

This chain joins TRBV5-6 and TRBJ2-5, with 11 bases aligning to TRBD1. The J call may not be correct, given that the DNA end is closer to TRBJ2-7. The CDR3 totals 16 residues. Germline CDR1 reads SGHDT; CDR2 reads YYEEEE. This CDR3 is CASSHGQGAASYEQYF. The CDR3 DNA sequence: TGTGCCAGCAGCCATGGACAGGGGGCTGCGTCCTACGAGCAGTACTTC.

The chain has TRBV4-3 and TRBJ1-4, with D unclear. Germline CDR1 is LGHNA and CDR2 is YSLEER. Trimming removed 2 bases from V and 0 bases from J, with 13 bases in between. The CDR3 length is 17 residues. CDR3 in DNA: TGCGCCAGCAGCCAACAACGGGAACTAGCAACTAATGAAAAACTGTTTTTT. Its translation: CASSQQRELATNEKLFF.

V usage is TRBV15 and J usage is TRBJ1-4, with 10 bases matching TRBD1. CDR3 length: 15 residues. The V segment lost 0 bases and the J segment 6 bases; nucleotides outside the gene matches: 1. CDR1 and CDR2 (germline): LNHNV, YYDKDF (reference sequence). CDR3 loop: CATSRDGTGDEKLFF. The CDR3 coding sequence is TGTGCCACCAGCAGAGATGGGACAGGGGATGAAAAACTGTTTTTT.

This clone was recorded only once. J is TRBJ2-3 and V is TRBV25-1; D is undetermined. CDR3 length: 13 residues. The ends were cut back, 2 bases at V and 7 bases at J, with 10 bases in the middle. Germline V CDR1 and CDR2: MGHDK, SYGVNS. Here the CDR3 reads CASSERAPYTQYF. The CDR3 nucleotides read TGTGCCAGCAGTGAACGAGCCCCCTATACGCAGTATTTT.

This clone was observed once. The chain recombines TRBV27 with TRBJ1-2; D is perhaps TRBD1 (6 bases). Germline V gene sequence: CDR1 MNHEY, CDR2 SMNVEV (reference sequence). The V gene lost 5 bases and the J gene lost 8 bases, with 21 bases spanning the gap. This CDR3 region has 15 residues. The CDR3 nucleotides are TGTGCCAGCAGTCCCCCCGAGGCAGGGGTAAGAGGCTACACCTTC. It is translated as CASSPPEAGVRGYTF.

The table lists this clone with a few counts. The chain recombines TRBV5-4 with TRBJ1-1; D is unresolved. The CDR3 is 14 amino acids. Trimming removed 0 bases from V and 1 base from J, with 7 bases in between. Germline V gives CDR1 SGHNT, CDR2 YYREEE (reference sequence). This chain's CDR3 is CASSLDGQNTEAFF. DNA of the CDR3: TGTGCCAGCAGCTTGGATGGGCAGAACACTGAAGCTTTCTTT. The complete variable domain, with remaining parts taken from reference TRBV5-4 and TRBJ1-1, reads ETGVTQSPTHLIKTRGQQVTLRCSSQSGHNTVSWYQQALGQGPQFIFQYYREEENGRGNFPPRFSGLQFPNYSSELNVNALELDDSALYLCASSLDGQNTEAFFGQGTRLTVV.